The subject of this entry is one TCR beta chain. Its antigen remains unknown. The data were obtained in a study of blood T cells in healthy people across ages. Study results and caveats: Diversity figures based on one million T cells were deemed too low. Researchers report that TCR beta diversity correlated strongly with naive T cell percentage.

The CDR3 sequence is 15 residues long. The V gene end was trimmed by 5 bases and the J gene end by 5 bases; junction bases not matched to a gene: 8. A J-beta primer mix and a sample-barcoded 5' primer were used in a second PCR of roughly 6 to 11 cycles. Every sample produced at least 2.5 million CDR3-containing paired-end reads. MiXCR was run by TCRdb on the 5' RACE reads, yielding one entry per CDR3 protein. The sample includes about 1,400,000 distinct CDR3 sequences, around 42% seen only once; the top ten take roughly 7.7%. Donors were systemically healthy Caucasian individuals from Russia aged 6 to 90 years.

The source material was blood. This TCR derives from a woman between 18 and 29 years old in good health. The V call is TRBV12-3 or TRBV12-4, the J call TRBJ2-1; 8 bases map to TRBD2. The CDR3 coding sequence is TGTGCCAGCAGTCTTCGGGAGGGGGATCACAATGAGCAGTTCTTC. It is translated as CASSLREGDHNEQFF.